The present T cell receptor (beta chain) was sequenced within a study of identical twins. Study results and limitations: Findings depended on cross-sectional statistics rather than tracking the same donors. A lower insertion count was a feature of abundant cord blood beta clonotypes, with no such feature in memory repertoires. Sequences that were beta out-of-frame showed weaker excess twin sharing.

With respect to this clonotype: Antigen specificity is unknown.

Template switching, a step in the protocol, added a universal primer site, and cDNA carried unique molecular identifiers. TCRdb passed the 5' RACE reads through MiXCR, listing each CDR3 protein once. The sample holds 1,800,000 or so distinct CDR3 sequences, about 32% seen once. Sequencing was performed on cord blood. This TCR was recovered from a newborn girl in good health.

Written as DNA, the CDR3 is TGTGCCACCTGCCTGACTAGCGGAAACATTCAGTACTTC. It codes for CATCLTSGNIQYF. V and J are TRBV10-3 and TRBJ2-4; 9 nucleotides align to TRBD2. Germline V lookup: CDR1 ENHRY, CDR2 SYGVKD. After removal of 10 bases from V and 6 bases from J, the junction contained 7 bases not matched to a gene. The CDR3 has 13 residues.